Shown below are 6 T cell receptor beta chains from a single sample sequenced in a study of blood T cell repertoires in COVID-19. Only in-frame clones appear in the TCRdb table, and some are missing; sequencing was by immunoSEQ multiplex PCR. The data contain around 89,000 clones, approximately 90% of them singletons. The material sequenced was peripheral blood. These receptor sequences come from a man aged 55 to 70 with acute or convalescent COVID-19.

The V and J genes are TRBV6-1 and TRBJ2-7; a weak D match, TRBD2 (6 bases). The V gene lost 3 bases and the J gene lost 2 bases, with 8 bases spanning the gap. This CDR3 has 13 residues. The germline V gene has CDR1 MNHNS and CDR2 SASEGT. DNA of the CDR3: TGTGCCAGCAGTGATCCGGGAGCCTACGAGCAGTACTTC. Residues: CASSDPGAYEQYF.

V is TRBV3-1 (or the pseudogene TRBV3-2) and J is TRBJ1-1; 8 bases line up with TRBD1. The CDR3 is made up of 13 amino acids. With V trimmed by 4 bases and J by 4 bases, 2 bases remained unmatched. Per the germline V gene, CDR1 is LGHDT and CDR2 is YNNKEL (reference sequence). CDR3 DNA: TGTGCCAGCAGCCTACAGGGGGTCACTGAAGCTTTCTTT. Residues: CASSLQGVTEAFF.

The chain couples TRBV27 to TRBJ1-2, with TRBD1 matching over 7 bases. In germline, CDR1 is MNHEY, CDR2 SMNVEV (reference sequence). The CDR3 is 16 residues long. V lost 1 base, J lost 8 bases, and 13 bases stayed unmatched. The DNA of the CDR3 is TGTGCCAGCAGTTTATTCTCGGGACAGACTGAAGGGGGCTACACCTTC. It yields the protein CASSLFSGQTEGGYTF.

This clone was seen more than once but under ten times. The rearrangement joins TRBV2 to TRBJ2-2, with 7 bases lining up with TRBD1. The CDR3 runs to 15 residues. V trimming: 6 bases; J trimming: 2 bases; junction bases outside the gene matches: 6. Germline values: CDR1 SNHLY, CDR2 FYNNEI. The CDR3 is CASREQGPNTGELFF. CDR3 DNA: TGTGCCAGCAGGGAACAGGGGCCCAACACCGGGGAGCTGTTTTTT.

The V and J genes are TRBV2 and TRBJ1-3; weak D call: TRBD1 (5 bases). Germline-derived CDR1 and CDR2 are SNHLY and FYNNEI. The CDR3 is 14 residues long. V was clipped by 3 bases and J by 2 bases, with 8 bases between them. CDR3 loop: CASSDWGAGNTIYF. CDR3 in DNA: TGTGCCAGCAGTGATTGGGGGGCTGGAAACACCATATATTTT.

This chain links TRBV15 with TRBJ1-6; D unclear. Germline CDR1 reads LNHNV; CDR2 reads YYDKDF (reference sequence). This CDR3 spans 13 amino acids. The ends were cut back, 0 bases at V and 11 bases at J, with 8 bases in the middle. CDR3 protein: CATSRDTAAPLHF. The CDR3 coding sequence is TGTGCCACCAGCAGAGATACGGCGGCACCCCTCCACTTT.